Here is one T cell receptor beta chain with its context. The data are from a study of blood T cell repertoires in COVID-19. The assay was immunoSEQ multiplex PCR, and TCRdb's table has in-frame clones only and misses some. The table records 170,000 or so clones, roughly 75% of them present only once. The CDR3 totals 13 residues. The germline V gene has CDR1 LGHDT and CDR2 YNNKEL (reference sequence). The V end lost 3 bases, the J end lost 4 bases, and 9 bases lay between the germline ends. The receptor comes from a man aged 70 or older with active or convalescent COVID-19. The chain is built from TRBV3-1 (or the pseudogene TRBV3-2) and TRBJ1-1; D is ambiguous. Sequenced material: peripheral blood. CDR3 DNA sequence: TGTGCCAGCAGCCAGACGGCAGGCACTGAAGCTTTCTTT. As protein: CASSQTAGTEAFF.